Following are 20 T cell receptor beta chains from one sample sequenced in a study of human T cells and chemical hapten exposure. Time point in this sample: pre-sensitization, week 0. Treatment specified: therapeutic diphenylcyclopropenone sensitization with weekly scalp DPC. TCRdb ran MiXCR on the RACE reads and lists one entry per CDR3 protein. The sample carries 280,000 or so distinct CDR3 sequences, approximately 7.5% recorded once. This material consisted of whole blood, taken in connection with sensitization to the hapten diphenylcyclopropenone (DPC). The receptors come from a man in his late teens or twenties with alopecia areata. Some clones in this sample may be carry-over from other donors' samples.

This clonotype has a handful of counts. The V and J genes are TRBV7-2 and TRBJ1-1; D call uncertain. Germline V lookup: CDR1 SGHTA, CDR2 FQGNSA. CDR3 length: 14 residues. The CDR3 bases are TGTGCTACAAGATCCGATTTCATGAACACTGAAGCTTTCTTT. Translated: CATRSDFMNTEAFF.

There are a few counts of this clonotype. The CDR3 region has the DNA TGTGCCAGCAGGGGGACAGGGGAGGCTTCACCCCTCCACTTT. This translates into CASRGTGEASPLHF. The chain is built from TRBV12-3 or TRBV12-4 and TRBJ1-6; 10 nucleotides align to TRBD1. V lost 6 bases to trimming and J lost 9 bases; unmatched junction nucleotides: 5. CDR3 length: 14 residues.

This clonotype has a count of ten or more. The V and J genes are TRBV7-8 and TRBJ1-1; perhaps TRBD1 as D (5 bases). CDR3 length equals 16 residues. Deletions cut 5 bases from V and 3 bases from J, with 19 bases between. Germline CDR1 and CDR2: SGHVS and FQNEAQ. The CDR3 bases are TGTGCCAGCAGCCTATCCGGGGCCCCGGGGGACACTGAAGCTTTCTTT. Residues: CASSLSGAPGDTEAFF.

This clonotype was found a few times. The chain combines TRBV9 with TRBJ1-1; D might be TRBD1 (5 bases). The CDR3 is 13 residues long. Between the trimmed V and J ends, which lost 1 base and 4 bases, there was a span of 8 bases. Germline CDR1 SGDLS, CDR2 YYNGEE. CDR3 region: CASSVQGGTEAFF. The DNA of the CDR3 is TGTGCCAGCAGCGTACAGGGAGGCACTGAAGCTTTCTTT.

V and J are TRBV24-1 and TRBJ1-5, with 10 bases that match TRBD1. CDR1 is KGHDR and CDR2 is SFDVKD in the germline V gene. J was trimmed by 6 bases and V by 9 bases; bases with no gene match: 10. There are 15 residues in the CDR3. The CDR3 DNA reads TGTGCCACCCTTGACAGGGGGCTTGAGGCTCAGCCCCAGCATTTT. This translates into CATLDRGLEAQPQHF.

This chain connects TRBV7-2 to TRBJ1-3; D possibly corresponds to TRBD1 (6 bases). The V gene's germline CDR1 is SGHTA and CDR2 FQGNSA. Deletions cut 1 base from V and 9 bases from J, with 10 bases between. CDR3 length: 13 residues. The CDR3 coding sequence is TGTGCCAGCAGCTTAGGGCAGGGGATCACCATATATTTT. This codes for CASSLGQGITIYF.

This clonotype showed up just a few times. CDR3 sequence (DNA): TGCGCCAGCAGCCAAGATCGGCAGGGGGCACGAGGCTACACCTTC. This codes for CASSQDRQGARGYTF. The chain uses TRBV4-3 and TRBJ1-2; 8 bases map to TRBD1. This CDR3 spans 15 amino acids. V lost 0 bases and J lost 8; bases outside the gene matches: 8. Germline V CDR1 and CDR2: LGHNA, YSLEER.

This clonotype was counted many times. This sequence joins TRBV12-3 or TRBV12-4 and TRBJ2-7; D remains unclear. This CDR3 is 13 amino acids long. The ends were cut back, 4 bases at V and 3 bases at J, with 10 bases in the middle. The CDR3 DNA reads TGTGCCAGCAGTTCCCAGGAGTTCTACGAGCAGTACTTC. Protein sequence: CASSSQEFYEQYF.

This clonotype was recorded a few times. The gene calls are TRBV6-5 and TRBJ1-1; TRBD1 matches 9 bases. After removal of 8 bases from V and 6 bases from J, the junction contained 10 bases not matched to a gene. Germline assignment: CDR1 MNHEY and CDR2 SVGAGI. This CDR3 has 14 amino acids. The CDR3 reads CASENRGLVAEAFF. CDR3 bases: TGTGCCAGCGAGAACAGGGGGCTGGTTGCTGAAGCTTTCTTT.

Only a few counts were recorded for this clonotype. The chain couples TRBV11-1 to TRBJ2-2, with D hard to call. CDR1 and CDR2 from the germline V gene are SGHAT and FQDESV (reference sequence). This CDR3 region has 14 residues. V lost 3 bases and J lost 1, with 6 bases in between. CDR3: CASSFQRNTGELFF. CDR3 sequence (DNA): TGTGCCAGCAGCTTCCAACGGAACACCGGGGAGCTGTTTTTT.

In this sample, this clonotype turned up a few times. The CDR3 nucleotides are TGTGCCAGCTCACGGACAGTCTCCCATCAAGAGACCCAGTACTTC. It is translated as CASSRTVSHQETQYF. The rearrangement joins TRBV18 to TRBJ2-5, with D perhaps TRBD1 (6 bases). The CDR3 has 15 residues. The V end was cut by 4 bases, the J end by 2 bases, with 14 bases between. The germline gives CDR1 KGHSH, CDR2 LQKENI.

The chain employs TRBV4-3 and TRBJ1-3; D not resolved. V lost 1 base and J 0 bases, leaving 19 bases between the germline ends. Germline V gene data show CDR1 as LGHNA and CDR2 as YSLEER. The CDR3 covers 19 residues. CDR3 protein: CASSQGWVQGQLSGNTIYF. Written as DNA, the CDR3 is TGCGCCAGCAGCCAAGGTTGGGTACAAGGGCAACTCTCTGGAAACACCATATATTTT.

The rearrangement links TRBV12-5 to TRBJ2-6; 12 positions match TRBD2. Germline-derived CDR1 and CDR2 are LGHNT and FRNRAP. With 2 bases clipped from V and 8 bases from J, the junction kept 19 bases outside the gene matches. The CDR3 spans 21 residues. This CDR3 is CASGLTSGTSGSPGGTNVLTF. CDR3 nucleotides: TGTGCTAGTGGTTTGACCTCCGGGACTAGCGGGTCACCGGGGGGGACCAACGTCCTGACTTTC.

This clonotype occurred a few times. The chain recombines TRBV5-4 with TRBJ1-4, with TRBD1 as a possible D gene (5 bases). V shed 0 bases and J shed 3 bases, with 9 bases lying between them. CDR3 length equals 15 residues. Germline-derived CDR1 and CDR2 are SGHNT and YYREEE (reference sequence). CDR3 in amino acids: CASSLEGWPNEKLFF. In DNA form, the CDR3 reads TGTGCCAGCAGCTTGGAGGGGTGGCCTAATGAAAAACTGTTTTTT.

This clonotype has a handful of counts. This chain's CDR3 is CASSRLTSDTDTQYF. CDR3 nucleotides: TGTGCCAGCAGCCGTTTGACTAGCGACACAGATACGCAGTATTTT. This sequence joins TRBV7-9 and TRBJ2-3; 8 nucleotides agree with TRBD2. This CDR3 comprises 15 residues. Germline assignment: CDR1 SEHNR and CDR2 FQNEAQ (reference sequence). V gave up 5 bases and J gave up 2 bases; unmatched junction bases: 6.

J is TRBJ2-7 and V is TRBV3-1; a weak D match, TRBD2 (5 bases). Germline CDR1 reads LGHDT; CDR2 reads YNNKEL (reference sequence). The CDR3 length is 13 residues. V was cut by 6 bases and J by 6 bases, with 15 bases left in between. The CDR3 loop is CASSFDRGSEQYV. CDR3 bases: TGTGCCAGCAGTTTCGACCGAGGGTCCGAGCAGTACGTC.

This clonotype occurred many times. The V call is TRBV5-1, the J call TRBJ1-1; D perhaps matches TRBD1 (6 bases). The CDR3 loop spans 13 amino acids. The V and J ends lost 4 bases and 6 bases respectively, with 13 bases between them. Germline V gene sequence: CDR1 SGHRS, CDR2 YFSETQ. CDR3 nucleotides: TGCGCCAGCAGCGTACAGGGAGGATCTGAAGCTTTCTTT. Its protein product is CASSVQGGSEAFF.

The chain has TRBV28 and TRBJ2-5; 8 positions agree with TRBD2. Trimming at V came to 7 bases and at J to 2 bases, leaving 0 bases not matched to a gene. CDR1 MDHEN and CDR2 SYDVKM come from the germline V gene. This CDR3 spans 12 amino acids. DNA of the CDR3: TGTGCCAGCACGGGGGGGCAAGAGACCCAGTACTTC. Its protein product is CASTGGQETQYF.

This clonotype turned up a few times. The chain carries TRBV7-2 and TRBJ1-3; D not certain. This CDR3 is built from 14 residues. The V gene's germline CDR1 is SGHTA and CDR2 FQGNSA. V was shortened by 5 bases and J by 4 bases, with 12 bases between the two germline ends. CDR3 residues: CASSPRTAGNTIYF. The CDR3 nucleotides read TGTGCCAGCAGCCCCAGGACGGCCGGAAACACCATATATTTT.

This clonotype has just a few counts. The CDR3 spells CSARVQGPNQPQHF. The CDR3 nucleotides read TGCAGTGCTAGAGTTCAGGGGCCCAATCAGCCCCAGCATTTT. J is TRBJ1-5 and V is TRBV20-1, with D possibly TRBD1 on 6 matching bases. Deletions cut 1 base from V and 3 bases from J, with 10 bases between. CDR3 length equals 14 residues. Germline V gene sequence: CDR1 DFQATT, CDR2 SNEGSKA (reference sequence).